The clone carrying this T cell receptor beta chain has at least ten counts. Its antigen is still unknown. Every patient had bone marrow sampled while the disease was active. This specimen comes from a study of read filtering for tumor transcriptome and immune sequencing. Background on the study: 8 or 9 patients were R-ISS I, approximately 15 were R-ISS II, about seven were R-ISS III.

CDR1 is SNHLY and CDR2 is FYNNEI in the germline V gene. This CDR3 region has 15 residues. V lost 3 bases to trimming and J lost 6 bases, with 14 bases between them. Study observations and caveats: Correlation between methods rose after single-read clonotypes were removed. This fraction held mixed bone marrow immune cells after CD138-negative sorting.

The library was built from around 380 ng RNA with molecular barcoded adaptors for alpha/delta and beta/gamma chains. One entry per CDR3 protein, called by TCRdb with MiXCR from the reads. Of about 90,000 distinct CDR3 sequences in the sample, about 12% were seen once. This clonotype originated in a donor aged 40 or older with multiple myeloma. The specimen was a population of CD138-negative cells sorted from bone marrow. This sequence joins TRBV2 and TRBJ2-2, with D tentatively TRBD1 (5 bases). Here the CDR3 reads CASSEGRRKPGELFF. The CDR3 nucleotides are TGTGCCAGCAGTGAGGGGCGGCGAAAGCCCGGGGAGCTGTTTTTT.